The rows below give T cell receptor beta chains drawn from one sample of a study of response to subunit inactivated influenza vaccine. TCRdb called the RT-PCR reads again in MiXCR, with one record for every CDR3 protein. The sample yields 550,000 to 800,000 distinct CDR3 sequences, approximately 15% seen once. This specimen consisted of PBMCs from blood, obtained less than 15 days before vaccination. The receptor source for this set is a man in his forties or fifties who received an inactivated influenza vaccine. CDR3s include the opening cysteine and the closing phenylalanine or tryptophan. D genes are given only for firm matches. A clone size is listed for some rows: how often the clone was seen (once, few, many), or a class if it is expanded.

TRBJ2-1 | TRBV29-1 | - | few | TGCAGCGTTGCTGCCGGGAGCGCCTACAATGAGCAGTTCTTC | CSVAAGSAYNEQFF
TRBJ2-1 | TRBV2 | - | - | TGTGCCAGCATATCGGACCACAATGAGCAGTTCTTC | CASISDHNEQFF
TRBJ2-7 | TRBV2 | TRBD2 | many | TGTGCCAGCAGTGGAGGTAGCGGGGGGCGGGAGCAGTACTTC | CASSGGSGGREQYF
TRBJ2-2 | TRBV20-1 | - | - | TGCAGTGCTAGAGATCAAACGAACACCGGGGAGCTGTTTTTT | CSARDQTNTGELFF
TRBJ2-2 | TRBV15 | TRBD1 | - | TGTGCCACCAGCAGAGATCCAGGGGGCAACGCGAACACCGGGGAGCTGTTTTTT | CATSRDPGGNANTGELFF
TRBJ2-7 | TRBV24-1 | TRBD2 | few | TGTGCCACCAGTGATTCCGGGACTAGCGGGAGGAGGAAAGGGGGTGAGCAGTACTTC | CATSDSGTSGRRKGGEQYF
TRBJ2-3 | TRBV7-9 | TRBD2 | few | TGTGCCAGCAGCTTAAGACTAGCGGAAAGCACAGATACGCAGTATTTT | CASSLRLAESTDTQYF
TRBJ2-3 | TRBV28 | - | - | TGTGCCAGCAGATTTCAGGGCGCAGATACGCAGTATTTT | CASRFQGADTQYF
TRBJ2-7 | TRBV20-1 | - | - | TGCAGTGCTAGGTCCGACGAGCAGTACTTC | CSARSDEQYF
TRBJ2-5 | TRBV10-3 | TRBD1 | few | TGTGCCATCAGTGGAGGACAGGGGGGAGAGACCCAGTACTTC | CAISGGQGGETQYF
TRBJ2-1 | TRBV20-1 | - | many | TGCAGTGCTAGAGATTTGAGGGGGTCCTACAATGAGCAGTTCTTC | CSARDLRGSYNEQFF
TRBJ1-3 | TRBV30 | - | few | TGTGCCTGGAGAGACAGCTCTGGAAACACCATATATTTT | CAWRDSSGNTIYF
TRBJ2-1 | TRBV9 | - | many | TGTGCCAGCAGCGTAGCCGCCTTAGGGGCCTACAATGAGCAGTTCTTC | CASSVAALGAYNEQFF
TRBJ2-7 | TRBV20-1 | - | many | TGCAGTGCTGATCGGGACACGTCCTACGAGCAGTACTTC | CSADRDTSYEQYF
TRBJ1-2 | TRBV10-3 | - | - | TGTGCCATCAGTGAGTCGCGGGGATACGGCTATGGCTACACCTTC | CAISESRGYGYGYTF
TRBJ2-1 | TRBV20-1 | - | few | TGCAGTGCTAGAGTCGGTCAGAATTACAATGAGCAGTTCTTC | CSARVGQNYNEQFF
TRBJ2-5 | TRBV18 | - | few | TGTGCCAGCTCACCAATGACGGGTAACCAAGAGACCCAGTACTTC | CASSPMTGNQETQYF
TRBJ2-2 | TRBV7-6 | - | - | TGTGCCAGCAACCTCCGGGACCAGAACACCGGGGAGCTGTTTTTT | CASNLRDQNTGELFF
TRBJ2-5 | TRBV5-1 | - | - | TGCGCCAGCAGGTCCGGGACTCACCAAGAGACCCAGTACTTC | CASRSGTHQETQYF
TRBJ2-1 | TRBV12-3/TRBV12-4 | - | - | TGTGCCAGCAGGTTGGGGAGGTATACGGATGAGCAGTTCTTC | CASRLGRYTDEQFF
TRBJ2-3 | TRBV12-3/TRBV12-4 | - | many | TGTGCCAGCAGTTTGTGGGCGGACACAGATACGCAGTATTTT | CASSLWADTDTQYF
TRBJ2-1 | TRBV4-3 | - | many | TGCGCCAGCAGCCAAGATGACGGGAGAGCCTACAATGAGCAGTTCTTC | CASSQDDGRAYNEQFF
TRBJ2-5 | TRBV11-1 | - | few | TGTGCCAGCAGCCCTAGGACCCAGGGGGAGACCCAGTACTTC | CASSPRTQGETQYF
TRBJ2-1 | TRBV19 | TRBD2 | - | TGTGCCAGTAGTATGGGAGGGATTGAGCAGTTCTTC | CASSMGGIEQFF